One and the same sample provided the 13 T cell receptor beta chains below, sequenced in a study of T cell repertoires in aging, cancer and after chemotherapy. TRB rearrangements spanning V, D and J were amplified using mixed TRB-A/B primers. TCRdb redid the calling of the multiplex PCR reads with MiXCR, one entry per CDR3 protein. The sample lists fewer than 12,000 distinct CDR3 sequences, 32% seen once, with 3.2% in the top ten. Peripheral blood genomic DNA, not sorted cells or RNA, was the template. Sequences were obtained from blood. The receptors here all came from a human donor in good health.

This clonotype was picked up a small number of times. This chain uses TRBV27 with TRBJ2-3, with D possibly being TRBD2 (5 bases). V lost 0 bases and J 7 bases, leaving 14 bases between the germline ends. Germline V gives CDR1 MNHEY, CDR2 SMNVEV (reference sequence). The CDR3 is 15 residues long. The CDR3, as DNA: TGTGCCAGCAGTTTATCTTGGCGGAGCGGCAATACGCAGTATTTT. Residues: CASSLSWRSGNTQYF.

The CDR3 reads CASSLTSVTTDTQYF. CDR3 bases: TGTGCCAGCAGTCTAACTAGCGTCACCACAGATACGCAGTATTTT. The chain couples TRBV12-3 or TRBV12-4 to TRBJ2-3, with TRBD2 identical over 7 bases. CDR3 length: 15 amino acids. The junction had 7 bases not matched to a gene; V was cut back by 5 bases and J by 2 bases.

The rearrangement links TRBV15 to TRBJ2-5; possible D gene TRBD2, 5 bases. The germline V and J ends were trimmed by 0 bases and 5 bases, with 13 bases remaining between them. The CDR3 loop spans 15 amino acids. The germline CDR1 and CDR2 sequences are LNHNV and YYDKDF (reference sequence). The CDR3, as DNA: TGTGCCACCAGCAGAGATTCCCGCGGGTCGGAGACCCAGTACTTC. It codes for CATSRDSRGSETQYF.

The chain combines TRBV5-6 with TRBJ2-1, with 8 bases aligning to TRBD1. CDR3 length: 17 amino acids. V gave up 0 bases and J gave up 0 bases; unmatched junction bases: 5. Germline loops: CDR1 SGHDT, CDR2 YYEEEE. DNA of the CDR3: TGTGCCAGCAGCTTGGGACAGGGGATGAGCTCCTACAATGAGCAGTTCTTC. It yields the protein CASSLGQGMSSYNEQFF.

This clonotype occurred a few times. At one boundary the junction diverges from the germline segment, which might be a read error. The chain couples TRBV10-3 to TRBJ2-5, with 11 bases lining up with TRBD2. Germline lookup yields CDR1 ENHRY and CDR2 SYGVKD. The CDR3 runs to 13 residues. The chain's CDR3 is CAAADGTSGSWNF. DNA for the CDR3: TGTGCCGCCGCTGACGGGACTAGCGGCTCTTGGAACTTC.

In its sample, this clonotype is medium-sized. The CDR3 reads CASKNPRETETQYF. CDR3 sequence (DNA): TGTGCCAGCAAAAACCCGCGGGAGACGGAGACCCAGTACTTC. The chain links TRBV6-5 to TRBJ2-5, with 7 nucleotides matching TRBD2. The CDR3 length is 14 residues. Germline CDR1 and CDR2: MNHEY and SVGAGI. With 7 bases clipped from V and 5 bases from J, the junction kept 10 bases outside the gene matches.

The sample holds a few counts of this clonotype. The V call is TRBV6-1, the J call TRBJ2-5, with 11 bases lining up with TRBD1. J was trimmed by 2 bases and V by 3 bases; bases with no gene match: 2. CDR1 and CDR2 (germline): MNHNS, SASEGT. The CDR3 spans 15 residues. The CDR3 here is CASSDRDRGQETQYF. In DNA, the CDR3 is TGTGCCAGCAGTGATCGGGACAGGGGGCAAGAGACCCAGTACTTC.

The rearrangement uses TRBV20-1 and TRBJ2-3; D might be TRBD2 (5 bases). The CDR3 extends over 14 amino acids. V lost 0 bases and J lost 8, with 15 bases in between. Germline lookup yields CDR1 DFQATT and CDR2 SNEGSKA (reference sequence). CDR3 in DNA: TGCAGTGCTAGAGATCGGACCGGAGGAGGTACGCAGTATTTT. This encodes CSARDRTGGGTQYF.

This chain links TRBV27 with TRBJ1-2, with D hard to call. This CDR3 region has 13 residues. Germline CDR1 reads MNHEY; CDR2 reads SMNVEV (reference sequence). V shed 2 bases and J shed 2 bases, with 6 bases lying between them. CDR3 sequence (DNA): TGTGCCAGCAGTTTAAATTCCAACTATGGCTACACCTTC. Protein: CASSLNSNYGYTF.

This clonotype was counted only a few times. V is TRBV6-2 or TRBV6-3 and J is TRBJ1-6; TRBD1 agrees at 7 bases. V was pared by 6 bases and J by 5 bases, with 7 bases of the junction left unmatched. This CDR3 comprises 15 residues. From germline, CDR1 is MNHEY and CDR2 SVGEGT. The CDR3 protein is CASRSYRGNNSPLHF. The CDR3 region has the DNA TGTGCCAGCAGATCCTACAGGGGAAATAATTCACCCCTCCACTTT.

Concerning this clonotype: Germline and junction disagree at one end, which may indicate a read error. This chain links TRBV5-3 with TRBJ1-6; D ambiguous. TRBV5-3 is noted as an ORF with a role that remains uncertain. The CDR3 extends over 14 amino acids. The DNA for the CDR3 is TGTGCCAGAAGCAGGCTCTCCTATAATTCACCTCTCCACTTT. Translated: CARSRLSYNSPLHF.

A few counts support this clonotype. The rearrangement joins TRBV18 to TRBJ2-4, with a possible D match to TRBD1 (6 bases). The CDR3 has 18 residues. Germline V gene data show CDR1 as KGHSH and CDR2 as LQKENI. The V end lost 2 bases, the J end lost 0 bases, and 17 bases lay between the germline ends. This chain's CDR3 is CASSPMTGTQLAKNIQYF. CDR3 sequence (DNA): TGTGCCAGCTCACCAATGACAGGAACTCAATTAGCCAAAAACATTCAGTACTTC.

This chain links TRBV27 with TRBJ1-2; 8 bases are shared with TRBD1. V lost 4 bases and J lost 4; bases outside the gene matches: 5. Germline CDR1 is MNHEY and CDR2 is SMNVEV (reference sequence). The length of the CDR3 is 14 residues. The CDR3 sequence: CASSSLDRGYGYTF. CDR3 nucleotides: TGTGCCAGCAGTTCCCTCGACAGGGGCTATGGCTACACCTTC.